This entry lists 27 T cell receptor beta chains sequenced from one sample in a study of blood T cell repertoires in COVID-19. The method was immunoSEQ multiplex PCR; TCRdb's version includes in-frame clones alone and lacks a portion of them. The table records some 150,000 clones, 84% of them present only once. Input material: PBMCs or T cells enriched from blood (not recorded which). The receptors were sampled from a woman aged 45-65 years who had been exposed to COVID-19.

This chain connects TRBV29-1 to TRBJ1-2, with 10 bases aligning to TRBD1. Germline CDR1 SQVTM, CDR2 ANQGSEA. V trimming: 7 bases; J trimming: 2 bases; junction bases outside the gene matches: 4. CDR3 length equals 13 residues. This CDR3 is CSAGQGLNYGYTF. The CDR3 DNA sequence: TGCAGCGCGGGACAGGGGTTGAACTATGGCTACACCTTC.

The rearrangement uses TRBV5-5 and TRBJ1-5; D gene unclear. From germline, CDR1 is SGHKS and CDR2 YYEKEE (reference sequence). The CDR3 has 13 residues. V gave up 1 base and J gave up 1 base, with 3 bases separating them. The CDR3 coding sequence is TGTGCCAGCAGCTTGTCGAGCAATCAGCCCCAGCATTTT. It codes for CASSLSSNQPQHF.

The chain employs TRBV6-2 or TRBV6-3 and TRBJ1-2; TRBD1 matches 7 bases. CDR3 length equals 17 residues. Trimming removed 2 bases from V and 5 bases from J; junction bases left unmatched: 14. Germline loops: CDR1 MNHEY, CDR2 SVGEGT. CDR3 nucleotides: TGTGCCAGCAGTTACGAACCCGGGACAGCTTTATCTTATGGCTACACCTTC. Its protein product is CASSYEPGTALSYGYTF.

The chain employs TRBV12-1 and TRBJ2-1; TRBD2 is the table's D call, not checked against the DNA. TRBV12-1 is a documented pseudogene. The CDR3 runs to 10 residues. In nucleotides, the CDR3 is TGTGCCAGCTCCGCTTACGGGCAGTTCTTC. Protein sequence: CASSAYGQFF.

V and J are TRBV2 and TRBJ2-7, with a weak D call TRBD1 (7 bases). Deletions cut 8 bases from V and 1 base from J, with 15 bases between. In germline, CDR1 is SNHLY, CDR2 FYNNEI. The CDR3 is made up of 14 amino acids. Written as DNA, the CDR3 is TGTGCCAGCTTCAGGGGGGCTCGGTCCTACGAGCAGTACTTC. Translating it yields CASFRGARSYEQYF.

J is TRBJ2-7 and V is TRBV5-6; 7 bases align to TRBD1. Germline CDR1 reads SGHDT; CDR2 reads YYEEEE. The CDR3 loop spans 14 amino acids. After removal of 4 bases from V and 2 bases from J, the junction contained 6 bases not matched to a gene. The CDR3: CASSGQEKPYEQYF. For the CDR3, the DNA is TGTGCCAGCAGCGGACAGGAGAAGCCCTACGAGCAGTACTTC.

The V gene is TRBV5-1, the J gene TRBJ1-1; D is unclear. CDR3 length: 12 amino acids. The V gene lost 5 bases and the J gene lost 4 bases, with 9 bases spanning the gap. The germline gives CDR1 SGHRS, CDR2 YFSETQ. Here the CDR3 DNA reads TGCGCCAGCAGTCCTGAGGGCACTGAAGCTTTCTTT. Translated: CASSPEGTEAFF. Looking up the rest from reference TRBV5-1 and TRBJ1-1 gives the full variable domain: KAGVTQTPRYLIKTRGQQVTLSCSPISGHRSVSWYQQTPGQGLQFLFEYFSETQRNKGNFPGRFSGRQFSNSRSEMNVSTLELGDSALYLCASSPEGTEAFFGQGTRLTVV.

V usage is TRBV28 and J usage is TRBJ1-5, with a possible D match to TRBD1 (6 bases). CDR1 MDHEN and CDR2 SYDVKM come from the germline V gene. There are 15 residues in the CDR3. The V end was cut by 7 bases, the J end by 5 bases, with 18 bases between. CDR3 in amino acids: CASTGPGQRDQPQHF. CDR3 DNA: TGTGCCAGCACCGGACCGGGACAAAGGGATCAGCCCCAGCATTTT.

The chain is built from TRBV4-2 and TRBJ2-7; 7 bases are a match to TRBD1. This CDR3 has 15 residues. Trimming cost V 4 bases and J 2 bases; bases outside gene matches: 8. Germline lookup yields CDR1 LGHNA and CDR2 YNFKEQ. CDR3 DNA sequence: TGTGCCAGCAGCCTCTTTACCGGGACAGCCTACGAGCAGTACTTC. It is translated as CASSLFTGTAYEQYF.

This clone was seen a few times. The gene calls are TRBV6-2 or TRBV6-3 and TRBJ1-5; 8 nucleotides line up with TRBD1. Per the germline V gene, CDR1 is MNHEY and CDR2 is SVGEGT. The CDR3 totals 16 residues. Losses at the gene ends were 5 bases for V and 9 bases for J; bases not matched to a gene: 15. The chain's CDR3 is CASSTNRQGLGRPQHF. The CDR3 nucleotides read TGTGCCAGCAGTACCAACCGACAGGGGTTAGGTCGGCCCCAGCATTTT.

This chain links TRBV27 with TRBJ1-2; 7 bases are shared with TRBD1. Unmatched junction bases numbered 8, after V lost 1 base and J lost 3 bases. Germline assignment: CDR1 MNHEY and CDR2 SMNVEV (reference sequence). This CDR3 contains 16 residues. CDR3 protein: CASSLWSRGAYYGYTF. The CDR3 coding sequence is TGTGCCAGCAGTTTATGGTCCAGGGGGGCTTACTATGGCTACACCTTC.

CDR3 bases: TGTGCCAGCAGTTACCGGACAGGGGAGCTGTTTTTT. Protein: CASSYRTGELFF. The chain has TRBV27 and TRBJ2-2, with D perhaps matching TRBD1 (5 bases). The CDR3 runs to 12 residues. Germline V lookup: CDR1 MNHEY, CDR2 SMNVEV (reference sequence). V was cut by 4 bases and J by 8 bases, with 8 bases left in between.

The chain recombines TRBV6-5 with TRBJ1-4; TRBD1 aligns across 7 bases. The CDR3 has 14 amino acids. The germline gives CDR1 MNHEY, CDR2 SVGAGI. J lost 7 bases, V lost 7 bases, and 9 bases had no gene match. The CDR3 DNA reads TGTGCCAGCACCAGGACAGGTTTCAGTGAAAAACTGTTTTTT. The encoded protein is CASTRTGFSEKLFF.

The chain joins TRBV27 to TRBJ2-2, with D possibly being TRBD2 (6 bases). The V gene lost 5 bases and the J gene lost 6 bases, with 16 bases spanning the gap. Germline lookup yields CDR1 MNHEY and CDR2 SMNVEV (reference sequence). The length of the CDR3 is 15 residues. The CDR3 loop is CASSPQTRAAGELFF. As DNA, the CDR3 is TGTGCCAGCAGTCCGCAGACTAGAGCCGCCGGGGAGCTGTTTTTT.

The V and J genes are TRBV15 and TRBJ2-3; a possible D gene is TRBD2 (6 bases). CDR1 is LNHNV and CDR2 is YYDKDF in the germline V gene (reference sequence). This CDR3 is built from 16 residues. V was clipped by 0 bases and J by 2 bases, with 12 bases between them. The CDR3 is CATSRDGGLNTDTQYF. CDR3 nucleotides: TGTGCCACCAGCAGAGATGGGGGACTCAACACAGATACGCAGTATTTT.

The chain recombines TRBV9 with TRBJ1-1; the match to TRBD1 covers 10 bases. J lost 0 bases, V lost 0 bases, and 11 bases had no gene match. The CDR3 runs 19 residues. CDR1 and CDR2 (germline): SGDLS, YYNGEE. In DNA form, the CDR3 reads TGTGCCAGCAGCGTAGCACCGGGACAGGGGAAGCGGTTGAACACTGAAGCTTTCTTT. Translating gives CASSVAPGQGKRLNTEAFF.

V is TRBV19 and J is TRBJ2-5; 7 bases agree with TRBD1. Germline V gene lookup returns CDR1 LNHDA and CDR2 SQIVND (reference sequence). This CDR3 is built from 17 residues. V shed 5 bases and J 2 bases; nucleotides not matched to a gene: 14. The CDR3 bases are TGTGCCAGTAGTCCCCTTTATGGACGGGACAGACAAGAGACCCAGTACTTC. Amino acids: CASSPLYGRDRQETQYF.

This clone was seen a few times. The chain employs TRBV15 and TRBJ1-4; 7 nucleotides agree with TRBD1. This CDR3 is 14 amino acids long. Trimming took 5 bases from V and 8 from J; bases not matched to a gene: 8. The germline V gene encodes CDR1 LNHNV and CDR2 YYDKDF (reference sequence). As DNA, the CDR3 is TGTGCCACCAGCGTGAGGGGGCAAGGGGAAAAACTGTTTTTT. Translation gives CATSVRGQGEKLFF.

The V and J genes are TRBV4-2 and TRBJ2-7, with D possibly TRBD1 on 6 matching bases. Germline V CDR1 and CDR2: LGHNA, YNFKEQ. The CDR3 covers 17 residues. V was trimmed by 3 bases and J by 2 bases, leaving 20 bases between them. CDR3 region: CASSHVLQGRRTYEQYF. The CDR3 DNA follows: TGTGCCAGCAGCCATGTACTACAGGGAAGGAGAACCTACGAGCAGTACTTC.

This clone showed up just a few times. The chain joins TRBV7-3 to TRBJ2-6; possibly TRBD1 for D (5 bases). Germline CDR1 and CDR2: SGHTA and FQGTGA. The CDR3 has 16 residues. V lost 6 bases, J lost 1 base, and 13 bases lay in between. The CDR3 DNA follows: TGTGCCAGCAGTGCAATGGGGCAGTCTGGGGCCAACGTCCTGACTTTC. It specifies CASSAMGQSGANVLTF.

The chain is built from TRBV15 and TRBJ1-1; no clear D. CDR3 size: 12 residues. V was shortened by 1 base and J by 4 bases, with 4 bases between the two germline ends. Germline-derived CDR1 and CDR2 are LNHNV and YYDKDF (reference sequence). The CDR3 region is CATSRGATEAFF. CDR3 nucleotide sequence: TGTGCCACCAGCAGAGGGGCCACTGAAGCTTTCTTT.

This chain connects TRBV7-2 to TRBJ2-7; 7 positions match TRBD2. Trimming took 2 bases from V and 9 from J; bases not matched to a gene: 16. Germline V gene sequence: CDR1 SGHTA, CDR2 FQGNSA. The CDR3 contains 16 residues. The CDR3 nucleotides read TGTGCCAGCAGCTTACTTGGGGGAGGGATCCTACGAGGGCAGTACTTC. Protein: CASSLLGGGILRGQYF.

The chain is built from TRBV5-1 and TRBJ2-7, with 7 bases matching TRBD1. The germline V gene encodes CDR1 SGHRS and CDR2 YFSETQ. This CDR3 is 14 amino acids long. V shed 7 bases, J shed 2 bases, and the junction held 9 bases outside the gene matches. As DNA, the CDR3 is TGCGCCAGCGGAACCGGGACAGCCGCCTACGAGCAGTACTTC. This encodes CASGTGTAAYEQYF. The full variable domain, rest sourced from reference TRBV5-1 and TRBJ2-7, is KAGVTQTPRYLIKTRGQQVTLSCSPISGHRSVSWYQQTPGQGLQFLFEYFSETQRNKGNFPGRFSGRQFSNSRSEMNVSTLELGDSALYLCASGTGTAAYEQYFGPGTRLTVT.

The CDR3 region is CASRRGQPYNEQFF. In nucleotides, the CDR3 is TGTGCCAGCAGAAGAGGACAGCCCTACAATGAGCAGTTCTTC. The rearrangement uses TRBV5-6 and TRBJ2-1; D possibly corresponds to TRBD1 (6 bases). CDR1 SGHDT and CDR2 YYEEEE come from the germline V gene. The length of the CDR3 is 14 residues. The V end lost 5 bases, the J end lost 2 bases, and 11 bases lay between the germline ends.

The rearrangement uses TRBV19 and TRBJ2-1; D not certain. The CDR3 length is 13 residues. Trimming pared 2 bases from V and 7 bases from J, leaving 9 bases between. Germline assignment: CDR1 LNHDA and CDR2 SQIVND (reference sequence). The CDR3: CASSILGRNEQFF. In nucleotides, the CDR3 is TGTGCCAGTAGTATACTAGGTAGGAATGAGCAGTTCTTC.

The chain links TRBV4-3 to TRBJ1-3; no firm D call. V lost 3 bases and J lost 6, with 9 bases in between. CDR3 size: 13 residues. Germline V gene data show CDR1 as LGHNA and CDR2 as YSLEER. The DNA of the CDR3 is TGCGCCAGCAGCCAGGAGCTCTTAAACACCATATATTTT. Translating gives CASSQELLNTIYF.

The V call is TRBV13, the J call TRBJ1-2; 7 bases agree with TRBD1. V shed 5 bases, J shed 3 bases, and the junction held 6 bases outside the gene matches. Germline CDR1 reads PRHDT; CDR2 reads FYEKMQ (reference sequence). This CDR3 spans 14 amino acids. DNA of the CDR3: TGTGCCAGCAGCGGTGGGGGACAGCACTATGGCTACACCTTC. This gives the protein CASSGGGQHYGYTF.